Listed here are 25 T cell receptor beta chains from one sample, sequenced in a study of TIL therapy for anti-PD-1-resistant metastatic lung cancer. The time point here: pre-treatment sample, taken before nivolumab and TIL therapy. This was the immunoSEQ v3 assay. Data came from immunoSEQ multiplex PCR; TCRdb stores just in-frame clones and leaves some out. The repertoire holds roughly 58,000 clones, with 81% as singletons. Sequences were derived from blood, sampled at baseline. Source of these receptors: a person between 25 and 80 years old with non-small cell lung cancer.

This rearrangement joins TRBV7-3 to TRBJ2-2; the D gene could be TRBD1 or TRBD2 (5 bases each). This CDR3 region has 17 residues. Trimming took 5 bases from V and 8 from J, leaving 24 bases between them. The germline CDR1 and CDR2 sequences are SGHTA and FQGTGA. Here the CDR3 DNA reads TGTGCCAGCAGCCCGATTCCTAGGGGAGTCGAAATGGGGGAGCTGTTTTTT. Translating it yields CASSPIPRGVEMGELFF.

The chain recombines TRBV5-1 with TRBJ2-7, with 9 bases that match TRBD1. The CDR3 is 14 amino acids. CDR1 and CDR2 from the germline V gene are SGHRS and YFSETQ. The junction had 7 bases not matched to a gene; V was cut back by 3 bases and J by 6 bases. The chain's CDR3 is CASSSGQGVLEQYF. DNA of the CDR3: TGCGCCAGCAGCTCGGGACAGGGTGTTCTCGAGCAGTACTTC.

The chain has TRBV7-2 and TRBJ2-7, with TRBD1 matching 9 bases. Germline values: CDR1 SGHTA, CDR2 FQGNSA. The CDR3 spans 16 residues. J gave up 3 bases and V 5 bases, and 11 bases lay outside the gene matches. CDR3: CASSRRAGTGIYEQYF. The CDR3 bases are TGTGCCAGCAGCAGAAGAGCCGGGACAGGGATCTACGAGCAGTACTTC.

This chain uses TRBV27 with TRBJ2-3, with D possibly being TRBD2 (6 bases). V gave up 2 bases and J gave up 2 bases, with 11 bases separating them. CDR3 size: 15 residues. CDR1 is MNHEY, CDR2 SMNVEV, per germline (reference sequence). The CDR3 loop reads CASSLLGGPTDTQYF. The CDR3 DNA is TGTGCCAGCAGTTTACTCGGGGGACCCACAGATACGCAGTATTTT.

The chain combines TRBV28 with TRBJ1-4; D not resolved. Germline V gene data show CDR1 as MDHEN and CDR2 as SYDVKM. Trimming removed 5 bases from V and 1 base from J, with 17 bases in between. The CDR3 is made up of 17 amino acids. The CDR3: CASSPRPAEETNEKLFF. In nucleotides, the CDR3 is TGTGCCAGCAGTCCGAGGCCCGCAGAGGAAACTAATGAAAAACTGTTTTTT. Full variable domain (missing parts from reference TRBV28 and TRBJ1-4): DVKVTQSSRYLVKRTGEKVFLECVQDMDHENMFWYRQDPGLGLRLIYFSYDVKMKEKGDIPEGYSVSREKKERFSLILESASTNQTSMYLCASSPRPAEETNEKLFFGSGTQLSVL.

The genes are TRBV5-4 and TRBJ2-7, with D perhaps being TRBD1 or TRBD2 (6 bases each). The V gene lost 0 bases and the J gene lost 7 bases, with 14 bases spanning the gap. In germline, CDR1 is SGHNT, CDR2 YYREEE (reference sequence). The CDR3 runs to 14 residues. Here the CDR3 DNA reads TGTGCCAGCAGCTTGGTTCCGGGGGCGAAGGAGCAGTACTTC. Protein: CASSLVPGAKEQYF. Full variable domain (remainder filled in from reference TRBV5-4 and TRBJ2-7): ETGVTQSPTHLIKTRGQQVTLRCSSQSGHNTVSWYQQALGQGPQFIFQYYREEENGRGNFPPRFSGLQFPNYSSELNVNALELDDSALYLCASSLVPGAKEQYFGPGTRLTVT.

This chain connects TRBV30 to TRBJ2-7; no clear D gene. The CDR3 is 13 residues long. V was trimmed by 3 bases and J by 2 bases, leaving 11 bases between them. Germline CDR1 and CDR2: GTSNPN and SVGIG (reference sequence). This CDR3 reads CAWRDGKTYEQYF. The DNA for the CDR3 is TGTGCCTGGAGGGATGGTAAAACCTACGAGCAGTACTTC.

The chain recombines TRBV11-3 with TRBJ2-1; D may match TRBD1 or TRBD2 (7 bases each). V lost 0 bases to trimming and J lost 2 bases, with 17 bases between them. There are 18 residues in the CDR3. Germline CDR1 and CDR2: SGHNT and YENEEA. As DNA, the CDR3 is TGTGCCAGCAGCTTAGATCAGGGGGGGTCCAATGCCTACAATGAGCAGTTCTTC. The encoded protein is CASSLDQGGSNAYNEQFF.

The chain combines TRBV4-1 with TRBJ2-7; D is perhaps TRBD1 or TRBD2 (6 bases each). V lost 1 base and J 4 bases, leaving 14 bases between the germline ends. Germline V gene lookup returns CDR1 MGHRA and CDR2 YSYEKL. The CDR3 is 15 amino acids. The CDR3 DNA reads TGCGCCAGCAGCCAAGTGGCAGGAGGGGGATACGAGCAGTACTTC. Its protein product is CASSQVAGGGYEQYF.

The V gene is TRBV30, the J gene TRBJ2-7; 10 bases are shared with TRBD1. This CDR3 has 15 amino acids. Germline CDR1 reads GTSNPN; CDR2 reads SVGIG (reference sequence). V lost 0 bases to trimming and J lost 8 bases; unmatched junction nucleotides: 10. The CDR3: CAWSVQWDRGQKQYF. Written as DNA, the CDR3 is TGTGCCTGGAGTGTACAGTGGGACAGGGGCCAGAAGCAGTACTTC.

The V call is TRBV19, the J call TRBJ2-1; D unclear. Trimming left V 5 bases short and J 6 bases short, with 17 bases between. This CDR3 has 15 amino acids. Germline assignment: CDR1 LNHDA and CDR2 SQIVND (reference sequence). CDR3 amino acids: CASSPGPRPGNEQFF. Written as DNA, the CDR3 is TGTGCCAGTAGTCCCGGGCCTAGACCGGGCAATGAGCAGTTCTTC.

This clone occurred once. This sequence joins TRBV28 and TRBJ2-7, with D perhaps matching TRBD1 (5 bases). This CDR3 region has 12 residues. Germline CDR1 is MDHEN and CDR2 is SYDVKM. V lost 5 bases, J lost 6 bases, and 11 bases lay in between. CDR3 coding DNA: TGTGCCAGCAGTCTCCAGGGTCCCGAGCAGTACTTC. It translates to CASSLQGPEQYF.

V is TRBV2 and J is TRBJ1-3; D ambiguous. Germline V gives CDR1 SNHLY, CDR2 FYNNEI. This CDR3 is built from 16 residues. V was shortened by 7 bases and J by 0 bases, with 16 bases between the two germline ends. DNA of the CDR3: TGTGCCAGCACTCCGACAAGCCCAGCCTCTGGAAACACCATATATTTT. It specifies CASTPTSPASGNTIYF.

The table lists this clone with a count of one. The chain carries TRBV4-3 and TRBJ1-4; 9 nucleotides agree with TRBD1. Germline V gene lookup returns CDR1 LGHNA and CDR2 YSLEER. The CDR3 spans 17 residues. J lost 4 bases, V lost 5 bases, and 11 bases had no gene match. CDR3 nucleotide sequence: TGCGCCAGCAGCGTAAGATTACAGGGGGCAGTTAATGAAAAACTGTTTTTT. This sequence encodes CASSVRLQGAVNEKLFF.

The rearrangement uses TRBV18 and TRBJ2-1, with a possible D match to TRBD2 (5 bases). Per the germline V gene, CDR1 is KGHSH and CDR2 is LQKENI. The germline V and J ends were trimmed by 5 bases and 6 bases, with 11 bases remaining between them. The CDR3 is 13 amino acids. The CDR3 loop is CASSEGDPNEQFF. CDR3 sequence (DNA): TGTGCCAGCTCAGAGGGAGATCCCAATGAGCAGTTCTTC.

This clone was seen just once. The genes are TRBV28 and TRBJ1-5, with D perhaps TRBD1 (6 bases). Germline values: CDR1 MDHEN, CDR2 SYDVKM. The CDR3 length is 18 residues. V was shortened by 1 base and J by 6 bases, with 22 bases between the two germline ends. The CDR3 DNA reads TGTGCCAGCAGTTTATATATTAGTGGGACACTAGGCGGTCAGCCCCAGCATTTT. Amino acid sequence: CASSLYISGTLGGQPQHF.

The chain employs TRBV6-1 and TRBJ2-1; D perhaps matches TRBD1 (6 bases). The CDR3 consists of 14 residues. The germline V gene has CDR1 MNHNS and CDR2 SASEGT. V dropped 1 base and J dropped 6 bases, with 10 bases sitting between them. The CDR3 protein is CASSEGYRVNEQFF. The CDR3 DNA reads TGTGCCAGCAGTGAAGGATACAGGGTCAATGAGCAGTTCTTC.

This sequence joins TRBV6-5 and TRBJ2-1; D not certain. The CDR3 is made up of 15 amino acids. Per the germline V gene, CDR1 is MNHEY and CDR2 is SVGAGI. V dropped 8 bases and J dropped 0 bases, with 14 bases sitting between them. CDR3 in DNA: TGTGCCAGCCGCTCGAACTCGTACTCCTACAATGAGCAGTTCTTC. This codes for CASRSNSYSYNEQFF.

The V gene is TRBV27, the J gene TRBJ2-1; TRBD2 aligns across 7 bases. V shed 2 bases, J shed 3 bases, and the junction held 4 bases outside the gene matches. Germline CDR1 reads MNHEY; CDR2 reads SMNVEV (reference sequence). The CDR3 covers 15 residues. The CDR3 protein is CASSLAGVDYNEQFF. The CDR3, as DNA: TGTGCCAGCAGTTTAGCGGGAGTTGACTACAATGAGCAGTTCTTC.

This chain links TRBV4-2 with TRBJ2-5; TRBD2 is a possible D gene (7 bases). The V gene lost 2 bases and the J gene lost 5 bases, with 18 bases spanning the gap. Germline CDR1 is LGHNA and CDR2 is YNFKEQ. The CDR3 spans 16 residues. The CDR3 DNA reads as TGTGCCAGCAGCCAAATGGTCTCGGGGGGCCGGGAGACCCAGTACTTC. It is translated as CASSQMVSGGRETQYF.

The chain joins TRBV7-8 to TRBJ2-7; D uncertain. Germline CDR1 is SGHVS and CDR2 is FQNEAQ. The CDR3 totals 13 residues. V lost 2 bases, J lost 7 bases, and 12 bases lay in between. The CDR3 protein is CASSLTTVGEQYF. In nucleotides, the CDR3 is TGTGCCAGCAGCTTAACGACGGTGGGGGAGCAGTACTTC.

A single count supports this clone. The chain combines TRBV4-3 with TRBJ2-5; D is ambiguous. Per the germline V gene, CDR1 is LGHNA and CDR2 is YSLEER. This CDR3 region has 14 residues. The V end was cut by 0 bases, the J end by 3 bases, with 8 bases between. The CDR3 DNA reads as TGCGCCAGCAGCCAAGATTGGGGAAAAGAGACCCAGTACTTC. It codes for CASSQDWGKETQYF.

This clone was seen at least ten times. The chain is built from TRBV6-2 or TRBV6-3 and TRBJ2-2, with 10 bases matching TRBD2. V lost 6 bases and J lost 5; bases outside the gene matches: 6. CDR1 is MNHEY, CDR2 SVGEGT, per germline. This CDR3 has 15 residues. CDR3 protein: CASSFTSGKTGELFF. CDR3 nucleotide sequence: TGTGCCAGCAGCTTTACTAGCGGGAAGACCGGGGAGCTGTTTTTT.

The genes are TRBV2 and TRBJ2-5; D may be TRBD2 (6 bases). The V end was cut by 6 bases, the J end by 6 bases, with 20 bases between. This CDR3 contains 15 residues. Germline CDR1 is SNHLY and CDR2 is FYNNEI. The CDR3 coding sequence is TGTGCCAGCAGAGAAAACGGGGGAGCGAGACAGACCCAGTACTTC. This codes for CASRENGGARQTQYF. The variable domain in full, completed from reference TRBV2 and TRBJ2-5, reads EPEVTQTPSHQVTQMGQEVILRCVPISNHLYFYWYRQILGQKVEFLVSFYNNEISEKSEIFDDQFSVERPDGSNFTLKIRSTKLEDSAMYFCASRENGGARQTQYFGPGTRLLVL.

The chain uses TRBV7-9 and TRBJ2-1; D not resolved. Looked up from germline, CDR1 is SEHNR and CDR2 is FQNEAQ (reference sequence). V lost 7 bases and J lost 6, with 25 bases in between. This CDR3 comprises 17 residues. CDR3: CASTSSALVLKPNEQFF. CDR3 sequence (DNA): TGTGCCAGCACCTCGTCGGCTCTAGTTCTAAAACCCAATGAGCAGTTCTTC.